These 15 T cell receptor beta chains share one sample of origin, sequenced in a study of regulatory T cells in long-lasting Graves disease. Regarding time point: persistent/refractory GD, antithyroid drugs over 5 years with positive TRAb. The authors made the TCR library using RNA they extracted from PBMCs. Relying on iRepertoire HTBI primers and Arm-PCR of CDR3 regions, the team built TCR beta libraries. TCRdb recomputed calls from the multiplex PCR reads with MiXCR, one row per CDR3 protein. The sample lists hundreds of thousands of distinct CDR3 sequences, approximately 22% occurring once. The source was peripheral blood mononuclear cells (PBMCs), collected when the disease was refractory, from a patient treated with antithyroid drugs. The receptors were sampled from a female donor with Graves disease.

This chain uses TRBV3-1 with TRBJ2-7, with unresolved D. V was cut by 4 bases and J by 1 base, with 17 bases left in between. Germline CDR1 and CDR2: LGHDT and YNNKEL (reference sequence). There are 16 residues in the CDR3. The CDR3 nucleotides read TGTGCCAGCAGCCCTAATGGCGCGATGGTGTCCTACGAGCAGTACTTC. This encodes CASSPNGAMVSYEQYF.

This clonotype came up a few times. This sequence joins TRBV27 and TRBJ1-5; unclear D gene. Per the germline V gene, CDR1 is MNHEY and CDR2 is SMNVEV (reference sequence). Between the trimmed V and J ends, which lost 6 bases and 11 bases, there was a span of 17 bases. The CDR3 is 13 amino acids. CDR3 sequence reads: CASRRTLLEAQHF. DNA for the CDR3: TGTGCCAGCAGGCGCACACTCCTCGAGGCCCAGCATTTT.

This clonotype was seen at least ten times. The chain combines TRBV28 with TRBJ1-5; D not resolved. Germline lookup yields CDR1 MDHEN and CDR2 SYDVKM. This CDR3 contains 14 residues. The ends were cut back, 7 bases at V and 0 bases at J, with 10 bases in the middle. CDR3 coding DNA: TGTGCCAGCACCAACGGGGATAGCAATCAGCCCCAGCATTTT. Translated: CASTNGDSNQPQHF.

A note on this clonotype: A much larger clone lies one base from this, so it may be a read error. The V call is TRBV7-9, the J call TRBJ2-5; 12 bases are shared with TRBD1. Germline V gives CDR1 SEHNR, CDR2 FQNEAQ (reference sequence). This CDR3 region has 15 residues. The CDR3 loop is CANSWDRGLQETQYF. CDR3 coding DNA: TGTGCCAACAGCTGGGACAGGGGGCTCCAAGAGACCCAGTACTTC.

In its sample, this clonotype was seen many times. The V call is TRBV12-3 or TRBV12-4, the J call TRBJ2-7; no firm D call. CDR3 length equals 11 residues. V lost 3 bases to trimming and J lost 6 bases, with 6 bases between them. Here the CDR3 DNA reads TGTGCCAGCAGTTTTATTAGCGAGCAGTACTTC. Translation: CASSFISEQYF.

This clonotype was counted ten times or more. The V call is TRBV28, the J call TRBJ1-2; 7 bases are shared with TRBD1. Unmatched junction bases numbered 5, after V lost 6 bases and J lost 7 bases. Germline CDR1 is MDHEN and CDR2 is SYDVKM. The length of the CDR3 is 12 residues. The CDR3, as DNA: TGTGCCAGCAGCTCGGGACAGAGTGGCTACACCTTC. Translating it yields CASSSGQSGYTF.

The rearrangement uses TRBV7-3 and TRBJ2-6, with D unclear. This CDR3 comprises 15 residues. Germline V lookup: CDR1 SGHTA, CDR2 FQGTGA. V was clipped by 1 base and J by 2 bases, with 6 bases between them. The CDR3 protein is CASSLRATGANVLTF. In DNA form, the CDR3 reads TGTGCCAGCAGCTTAAGAGCGACTGGGGCCAACGTCCTGACTTTC.

CDR3 sequence reads: CASGTPGQNYEQYF. CDR3 DNA: TGTGCCAGCGGCACCCCGGGACAAAACTACGAGCAGTACTTC. The genes are TRBV7-9 and TRBJ2-7, with D perhaps matching TRBD1 (6 bases). In germline, CDR1 is SEHNR, CDR2 FQNEAQ (reference sequence). The CDR3 loop spans 14 amino acids. The V end was cut by 8 bases, the J end by 3 bases, with 17 bases between.

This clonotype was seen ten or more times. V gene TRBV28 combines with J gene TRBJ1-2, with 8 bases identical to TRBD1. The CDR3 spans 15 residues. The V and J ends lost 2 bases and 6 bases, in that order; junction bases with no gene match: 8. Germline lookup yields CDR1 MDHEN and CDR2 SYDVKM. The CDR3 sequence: CASSLNSGQGDGYTF. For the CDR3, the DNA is TGTGCCAGCAGTTTAAATTCCGGACAGGGAGATGGCTACACCTTC.

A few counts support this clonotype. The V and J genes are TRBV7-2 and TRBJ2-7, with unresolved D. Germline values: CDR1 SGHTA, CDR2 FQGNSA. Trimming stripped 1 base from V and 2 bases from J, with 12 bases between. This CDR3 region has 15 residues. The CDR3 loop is CASSLVVVETYEQYF. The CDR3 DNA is TGTGCCAGCAGCTTAGTAGTCGTAGAGACCTACGAGCAGTACTTC.

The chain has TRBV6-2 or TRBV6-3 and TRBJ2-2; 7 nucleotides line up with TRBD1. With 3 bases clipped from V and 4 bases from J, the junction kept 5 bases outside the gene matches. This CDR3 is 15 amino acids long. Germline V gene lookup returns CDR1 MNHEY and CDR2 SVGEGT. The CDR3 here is CASSYRGRITGELFF. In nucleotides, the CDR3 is TGTGCCAGCAGTTATAGGGGGCGGATCACCGGGGAGCTGTTTTTT.

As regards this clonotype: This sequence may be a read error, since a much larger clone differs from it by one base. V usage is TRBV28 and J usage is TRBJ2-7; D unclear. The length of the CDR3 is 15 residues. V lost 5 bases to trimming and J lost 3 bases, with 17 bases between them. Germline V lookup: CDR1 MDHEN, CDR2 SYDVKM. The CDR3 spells CASSPNIRNFYEQYF. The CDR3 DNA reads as TGTGCCAGCAGTCCGAATATCCGAAATTTCTACGAGCAGTACTTC.

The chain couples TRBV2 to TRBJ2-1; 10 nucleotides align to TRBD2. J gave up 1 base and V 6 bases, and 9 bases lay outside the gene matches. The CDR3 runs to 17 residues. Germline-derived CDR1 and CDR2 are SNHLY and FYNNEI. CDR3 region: CASRRLAGTSSYNEQFF. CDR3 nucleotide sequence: TGTGCCAGCAGAAGACTAGCGGGTACCTCTTCCTACAATGAGCAGTTCTTC.

The CDR3 coding sequence is TGCGCCAGCAGCACGGGACACCGAGATGAAAAACTGTTTTTT. Its protein product is CASSTGHRDEKLFF. The rearrangement uses TRBV5-1 and TRBJ1-4; a possible D gene is TRBD1 (6 bases). This CDR3 region has 14 residues. Trimming left V 4 bases short and J 6 bases short, with 13 bases between. Germline lookup yields CDR1 SGHRS and CDR2 YFSETQ.

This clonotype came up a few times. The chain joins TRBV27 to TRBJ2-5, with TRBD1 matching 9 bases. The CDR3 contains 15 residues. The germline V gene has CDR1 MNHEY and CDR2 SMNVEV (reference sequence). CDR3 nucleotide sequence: TGTGGGATCGTGGGGCACAGGGGGCTCCAAGAGACCCAGTACTTC. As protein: CGIVGHRGLQETQYF.